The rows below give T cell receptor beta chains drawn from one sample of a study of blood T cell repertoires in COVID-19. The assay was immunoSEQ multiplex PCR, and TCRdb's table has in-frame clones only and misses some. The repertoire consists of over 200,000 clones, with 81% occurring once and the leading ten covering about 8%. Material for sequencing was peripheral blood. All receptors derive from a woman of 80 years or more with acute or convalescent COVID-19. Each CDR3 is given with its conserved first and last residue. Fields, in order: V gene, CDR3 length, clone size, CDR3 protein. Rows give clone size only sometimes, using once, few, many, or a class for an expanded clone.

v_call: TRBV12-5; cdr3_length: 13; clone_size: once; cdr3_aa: CASGLAGVETQYF
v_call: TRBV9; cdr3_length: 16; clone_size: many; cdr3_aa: CASSVVGRAGYNEQFF
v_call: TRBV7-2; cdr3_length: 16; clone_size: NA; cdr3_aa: CASSLLRGSGSYEQYF
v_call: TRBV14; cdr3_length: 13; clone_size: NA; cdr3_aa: CASSQASGYGYTF
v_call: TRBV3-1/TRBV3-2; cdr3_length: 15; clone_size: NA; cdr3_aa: CASRRQGSSYNEQFF
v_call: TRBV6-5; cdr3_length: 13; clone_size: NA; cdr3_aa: CASSMDRQYEQYF
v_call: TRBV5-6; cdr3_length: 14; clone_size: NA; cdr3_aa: CASSDVAEDYEQYF
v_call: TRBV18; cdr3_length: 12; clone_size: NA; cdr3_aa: CASSPNGQIPTF
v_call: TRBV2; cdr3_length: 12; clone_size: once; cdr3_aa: CASGLTKETQYF
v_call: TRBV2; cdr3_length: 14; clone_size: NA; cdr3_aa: CASSHRETNYGYTF